This T cell receptor (beta chain) was recovered during a study of T cells after yellow fever vaccination. This clonotype has more than one count but fewer than ten. The target antigen is unknown. Germline CDR1 is DFQATT and CDR2 is SNEGSKA (reference sequence). Trimming left V 6 bases short and J 0 bases short, with 18 bases between. The CDR3 sequence is 16 residues long. Overall study results and limits: Clones from primary vaccination mostly reappeared after the booster (around 97% CD4, roughly 87% CD8). The secondary T-cell response peaked on day 5, not day 15, but was weaker. Relatively few clonotypes were ones that appeared in both CD4 and CD8 compartments.

TCRdb re-derived calls from the 5' RACE reads in MiXCR, one entry per CDR3 protein. The sample lists 300,000 to 450,000 distinct CDR3 sequences, approximately 5.7% seen once, with 14% to 15% in the top ten. The receptor was isolated from a man under 40 who received the YFV17D yellow fever vaccine. This chain connects TRBV20-1 to TRBJ2-1, with D perhaps TRBD1 (6 bases). Sequencing used PBMCs, obtained 5 days after the yellow fever booster vaccination. The CDR3 DNA sequence: TGCAGTGCCCGACGGGACACCAAAAGCTCCTACAATGAGCAGTTCTTC. It specifies CSARRDTKSSYNEQFF.